A selection of T cell receptor beta chains follows, all from one sample in a study of T cell changes during pregnancy in multiple sclerosis. The table came from immunoSEQ multiplex PCR; TCRdb's copy has only in-frame clones and leaves some out. The sample records about 50,000 clones, around 92% being singletons. The sequences come from CD4+ T cells from peripheral blood mononuclear cells, collected after pregnancy. Every receptor here comes from a female donor with multiple sclerosis, enrolled in a pregnancy study. Each CDR3 is given with its conserved first and last residue. The D gene is left open where the match is weak. Only part of the rows carry a size: once, few, many, or a class if the clone is expanded.

once	TRBV5-4	TRBJ2-7	-	CASSFPGVDEQYF	TGTGCCAGCAGCTTCCCGGGAGTAGACGAGCAGTACTTC
-	TRBV28	TRBJ2-1	TRBD2	CASRLGLAGTNEQFF	TGTGCCAGCAGGTTGGGACTAGCGGGGACAAATGAGCAGTTCTTC
-	TRBV2	TRBJ2-1	TRBD2	CASRTSGRNEQFF	TGTGCCAGCAGGACTAGCGGACGCAATGAGCAGTTCTTC
-	TRBV7-6	TRBJ2-3	TRBD2	CASSFGGGADTQYF	TGTGCCAGCAGCTTCGGCGGGGGTGCAGATACGCAGTATTTT
-	TRBV4-3	TRBJ2-1	TRBD2	CASSQDWSGRGNEQFF	TGCGCCAGCAGCCAAGATTGGAGCGGGAGGGGTAATGAGCAGTTCTTC
-	TRBV11-2	TRBJ2-6	-	CASSLDRRASPGANVLTF	TGTGCCAGCAGCTTAGATCGGAGGGCCAGCCCTGGGGCCAACGTCCTGACTTTC
-	TRBV28	TRBJ1-5	-	CASSLVDQPQHF	TGTGCCAGCTCCCTAGTTGATCAGCCCCAGCATTTT
-	TRBV19	TRBJ2-4	TRBD1	CASQQGATKNIQYF	TGTGCCAGCCAACAGGGGGCGACCAAAAACATTCAGTACTTC
-	TRBV7-8	TRBJ2-7	-	CASSLVEVERYEQYF	TGTGCCAGCAGCTTAGTAGAGGTCGAAAGGTACGAGCAGTACTTC
-	TRBV6-1	TRBJ2-3	TRBD2	CASNPAGTDTQYF	TGTGCCAGCAACCCAGCGGGAACAGATACGCAGTATTTT